This T cell receptor beta chain was sequenced in a study of cytomegalovirus exposure and HLA in healthy donors. Amplification used 60 Vbeta primers and 13 Jbeta primers. Assay: immunoSEQ multiplex PCR; the TCRdb copy retains only in-frame clones and omits some. The ten most abundant clones cover roughly 13% of a sample with around 77,000 clones. The CDR3 spans 15 residues. Germline V gene lookup returns CDR1 MDHEN and CDR2 SYDVKM. V was pared by 7 bases and J by 2 bases, with 14 bases between. Sequenced: PBMCs. The TCR was taken from a man aged 50 or older in good health and CMV-seropositive. The chain couples TRBV28 to TRBJ2-2; possibly TRBD1 for D (6 bases). The chain's CDR3 is CASKPGVSNTGELFF. CDR3 in DNA: TGTGCCAGCAAGCCAGGGGTTAGCAACACCGGGGAGCTGTTTTTT. Based on the CDR3 plus reference TRBV28 and TRBJ2-2, the full variable domain is DVKVTQSSRYLVKRTGEKVFLECVQDMDHENMFWYRQDPGLGLRLIYFSYDVKMKEKGDIPEGYSVSREKKERFSLILESASTNQTSMYLCASKPGVSNTGELFFGEGSRLTVL.